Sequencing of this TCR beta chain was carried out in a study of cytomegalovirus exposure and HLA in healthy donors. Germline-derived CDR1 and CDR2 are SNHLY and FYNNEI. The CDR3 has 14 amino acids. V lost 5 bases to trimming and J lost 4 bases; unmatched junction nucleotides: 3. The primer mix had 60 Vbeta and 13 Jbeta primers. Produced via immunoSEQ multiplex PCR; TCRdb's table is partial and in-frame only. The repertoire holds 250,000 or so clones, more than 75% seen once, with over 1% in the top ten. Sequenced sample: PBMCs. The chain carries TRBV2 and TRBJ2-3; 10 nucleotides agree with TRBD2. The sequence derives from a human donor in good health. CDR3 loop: CASSKGTSADTQYF. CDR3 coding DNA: TGTGCCAGCAGTAAGGGGACTAGCGCAGATACGCAGTATTTT.